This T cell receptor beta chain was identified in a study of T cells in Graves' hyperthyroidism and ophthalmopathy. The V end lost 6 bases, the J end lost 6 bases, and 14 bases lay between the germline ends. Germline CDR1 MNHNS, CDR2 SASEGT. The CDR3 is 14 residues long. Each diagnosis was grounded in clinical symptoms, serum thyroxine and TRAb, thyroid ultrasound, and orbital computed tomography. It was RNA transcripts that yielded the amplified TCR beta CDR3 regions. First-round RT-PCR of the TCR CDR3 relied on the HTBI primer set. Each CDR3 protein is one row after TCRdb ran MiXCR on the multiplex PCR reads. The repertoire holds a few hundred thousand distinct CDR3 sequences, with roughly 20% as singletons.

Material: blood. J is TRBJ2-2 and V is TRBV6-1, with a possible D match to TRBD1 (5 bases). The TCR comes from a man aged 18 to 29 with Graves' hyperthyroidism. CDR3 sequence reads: CASSPIGVAGELFF. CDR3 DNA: TGTGCCAGCAGCCCAATAGGGGTGGCCGGGGAGCTGTTTTTT.